This T cell receptor (beta chain) derives from a study of Graves' ophthalmopathy and Graves' hyperthyroidism. Study at large: The authors defined stable hyperthyroidism as no ophthalmopathy within 18 months of follow-up. Study-level findings and limits: Most expanded clonotypes from thyroid (those above 0.001 frequency) were also found in blood.

Comments on this clonotype: Its antigen is currently unknown. A much larger clonotype is one base distant, so this may be a read error. No conserved phenylalanine or tryptophan ends this CDR3, so it is likely a read error.

Researchers took RNA transcripts and amplified TCR beta CDR3 regions from them. Following a first-round RT-PCR that used HTBI primers, a second-round multiplex PCR was carried out. TCRdb processed the multiplex PCR reads anew with MiXCR; each CDR3 protein has one entry. The table records more than 1,000,000 distinct CDR3 sequences, roughly two fifths of them present only once. CDR1 and CDR2 (germline): SGHRS, YFSETQ. V was pared by 4 bases and J by 5 bases, with 7 bases of the junction left unmatched. This CDR3 region has 14 residues. Other autoimmune diseases, uncontrolled infections, pregnancy or lactation excluded patients from enrollment.

V and J are TRBV5-1 and TRBJ2-7, with 9 bases identical to TRBD1. The specimen was peripheral blood or thyroid tissue (not recorded which). The origin of this receptor is an adult man with Graves' hyperthyroidism. The CDR3, as DNA: TGCGCCAGCAGCCCCCCGGACAGGGGCCACGAGCAGTACTCC. The encoded protein is CASSPPDRGHEQYS.